The 2 T cell receptor beta chains given below trace back to one sample, sequenced in a study of blood T cell repertoires in COVID-19. Only in-frame clones appear in the TCRdb table, and some are missing; sequencing was by immunoSEQ multiplex PCR. The repertoire consists of roughly 200,000 clones, with 80% to 90% occurring once and the leading ten covering approximately 2.8%. Sequencing was done on a sample of PBMCs or T cells enriched from blood (not recorded which). These receptors came from a woman aged 45-60 years in a cohort exposed to, infected with or recovered from COVID-19 (not recorded which).

This clone has only a few counts. This chain joins TRBV27 and TRBJ1-4, with D possibly being TRBD1 (6 bases). Germline-derived CDR1 and CDR2 are MNHEY and SMNVEV (reference sequence). This CDR3 comprises 15 residues. The V gene lost 4 bases and the J gene lost 4 bases, with 13 bases spanning the gap. The DNA for the CDR3 is TGTGCCAGCAGTTCACCGGGACAAGTTAATGAAAAACTGTTTTTT. Protein sequence: CASSSPGQVNEKLFF.

The J gene is TRBJ1-1, the V gene TRBV3-1 (or the pseudogene TRBV3-2); tentative D call: TRBD1 (6 bases). The V and J ends lost 4 bases and 2 bases respectively, with 20 bases between them. CDR3 length: 17 amino acids. The germline CDR1 and CDR2 sequences are LGHDT and YNNKEL (reference sequence). DNA of the CDR3: TGTGCCAGCAGCCTACCAAGGGGGTCGTTCCTTAACACTGAAGCTTTCTTT. Protein sequence: CASSLPRGSFLNTEAFF.